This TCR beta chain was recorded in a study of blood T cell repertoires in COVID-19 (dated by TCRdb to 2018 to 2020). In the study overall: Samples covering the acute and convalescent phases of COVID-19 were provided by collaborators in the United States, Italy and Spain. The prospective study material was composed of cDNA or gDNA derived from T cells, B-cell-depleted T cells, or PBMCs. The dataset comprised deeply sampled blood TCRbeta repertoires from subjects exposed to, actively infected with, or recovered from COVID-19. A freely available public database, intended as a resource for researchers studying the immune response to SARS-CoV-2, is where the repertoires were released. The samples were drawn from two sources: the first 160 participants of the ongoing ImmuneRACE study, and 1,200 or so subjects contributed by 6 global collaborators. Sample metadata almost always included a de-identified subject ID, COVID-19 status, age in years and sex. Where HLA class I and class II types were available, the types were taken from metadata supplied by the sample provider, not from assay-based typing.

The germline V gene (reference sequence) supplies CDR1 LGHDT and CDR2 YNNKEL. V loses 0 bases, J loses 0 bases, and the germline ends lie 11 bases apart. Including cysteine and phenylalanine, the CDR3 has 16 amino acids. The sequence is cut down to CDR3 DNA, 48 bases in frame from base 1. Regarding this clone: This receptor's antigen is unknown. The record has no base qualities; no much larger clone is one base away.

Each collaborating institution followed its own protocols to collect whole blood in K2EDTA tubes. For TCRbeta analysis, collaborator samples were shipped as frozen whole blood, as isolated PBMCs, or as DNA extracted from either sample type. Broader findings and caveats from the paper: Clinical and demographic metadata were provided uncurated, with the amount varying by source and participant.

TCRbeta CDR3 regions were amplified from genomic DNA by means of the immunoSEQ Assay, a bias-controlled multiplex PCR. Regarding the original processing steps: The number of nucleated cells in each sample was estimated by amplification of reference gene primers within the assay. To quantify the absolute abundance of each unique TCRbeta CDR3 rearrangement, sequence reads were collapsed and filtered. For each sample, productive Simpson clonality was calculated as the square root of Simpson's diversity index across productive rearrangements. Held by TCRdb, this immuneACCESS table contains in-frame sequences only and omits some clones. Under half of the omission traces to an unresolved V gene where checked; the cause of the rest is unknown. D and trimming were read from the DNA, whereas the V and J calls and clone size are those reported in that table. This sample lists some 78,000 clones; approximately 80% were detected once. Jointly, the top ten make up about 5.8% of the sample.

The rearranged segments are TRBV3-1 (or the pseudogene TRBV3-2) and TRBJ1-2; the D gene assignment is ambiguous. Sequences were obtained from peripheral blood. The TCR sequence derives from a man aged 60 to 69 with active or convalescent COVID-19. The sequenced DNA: TGTGCCAGCAGCCAAGAATGGAGTAGATCTAACTATGGCTACACCTTC. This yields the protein CASSQEWSRSNYGYTF.